This T cell receptor (beta chain) was recovered during a study of T cell responses to AZD1222 COVID-19 vaccine. Comments on this clone: Its target is not known.

Clones were sequenced by immunoSEQ multiplex PCR, and TCRdb holds only the in-frame ones, with some missing. The table records around 84,000 clones, 75% to 90% of them present only once. The V gene's germline CDR1 is SGHVS and CDR2 FNYEAQ. V dropped 5 bases and J dropped 9; count of bases not matched to a gene: 6. The CDR3 runs 14 residues. Findings of the study overall: The study found vaccine-associated CD4 TCRs spanning spike, dominant at 160-218 and 743-854. Epitopes outside B.1.351 and B.1.1.7 mutated regions reportedly drew nearly half of spike TCRs.

The V gene is TRBV7-6, the J gene TRBJ1-6; 8 nucleotides agree with TRBD1. The sample consisted of peripheral blood, taken on day 0 of AZD1222 vaccination. The sequence came from an adult in good health. The CDR3 reads CASSPDRGGSPLHF. CDR3 bases: TGTGCCAGCAGCCCCGACAGGGGCGGTTCACCCCTCCACTTT. The whole variable domain, filled in from reference TRBV7-6 and TRBJ1-6, reads GAGVSQSPRYKVTKRGQDVALRCDPISGHVSLYWYRQALGQGPEFLTYFNYEAQQDKSGLPNDRFSAERPEGSISTLTIQRTEQRDSAMYRCASSPDRGGSPLHFGNGTRLTVT.